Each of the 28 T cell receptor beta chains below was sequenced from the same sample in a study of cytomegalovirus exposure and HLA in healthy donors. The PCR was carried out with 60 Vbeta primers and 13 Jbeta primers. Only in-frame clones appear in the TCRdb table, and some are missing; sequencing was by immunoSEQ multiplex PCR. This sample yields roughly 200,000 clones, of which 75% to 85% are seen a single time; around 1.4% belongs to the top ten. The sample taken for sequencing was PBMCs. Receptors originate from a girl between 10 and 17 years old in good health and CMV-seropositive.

CDR3 sequence reads: CASSIDLLGAVTEAFF. The CDR3, as DNA: TGTGCCAGTAGTATAGATCTACTGGGGGCGGTTACTGAAGCTTTCTTT. The chain combines TRBV19 with TRBJ1-1; TRBD1 might be the D (6 bases). This CDR3 spans 16 amino acids. The germline V gene encodes CDR1 LNHDA and CDR2 SQIVND (reference sequence). The V end was cut by 0 bases, the J end by 5 bases, with 16 bases between.

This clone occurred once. As DNA, the CDR3 is TGTGCCACCAGCAGAGATCCCTACAGCAACACTGAAGCTTTCTTT. Translated, it gives CATSRDPYSNTEAFF. The rearrangement joins TRBV15 to TRBJ1-1; D call uncertain. Germline lookup yields CDR1 LNHNV and CDR2 YYDKDF (reference sequence). There are 15 residues in the CDR3. V lost 0 bases to trimming and J lost 2 bases, with 10 bases between them.

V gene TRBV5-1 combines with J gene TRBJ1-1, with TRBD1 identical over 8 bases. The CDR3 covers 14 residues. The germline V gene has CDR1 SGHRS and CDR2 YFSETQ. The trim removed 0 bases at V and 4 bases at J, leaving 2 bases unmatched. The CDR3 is CASSLGTGPTEAFF. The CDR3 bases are TGCGCCAGCAGCTTGGGGACAGGGCCCACTGAAGCTTTCTTT.

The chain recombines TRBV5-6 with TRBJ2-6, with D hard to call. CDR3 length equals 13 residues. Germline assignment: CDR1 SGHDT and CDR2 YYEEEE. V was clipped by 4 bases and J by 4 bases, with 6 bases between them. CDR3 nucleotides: TGTGCCAGCAGCCCTGAGGGGGCCAACGTCCTGACTTTC. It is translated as CASSPEGANVLTF.

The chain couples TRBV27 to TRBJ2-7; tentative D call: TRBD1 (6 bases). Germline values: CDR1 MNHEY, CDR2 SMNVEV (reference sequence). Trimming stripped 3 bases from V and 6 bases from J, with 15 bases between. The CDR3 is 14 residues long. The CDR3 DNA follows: TGTGCCAGCAGTTTGCAGCAGGGGCTGGGCGAGCAGTACTTC. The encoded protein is CASSLQQGLGEQYF.

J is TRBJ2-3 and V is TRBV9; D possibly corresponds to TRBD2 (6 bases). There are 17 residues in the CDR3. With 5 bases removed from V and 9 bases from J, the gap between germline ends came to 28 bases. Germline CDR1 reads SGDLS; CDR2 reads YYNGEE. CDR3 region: CASRPGTSGVGGSTQYF. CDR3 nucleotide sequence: TGTGCCAGCAGACCCGGGACTTCTGGGGTTGGTGGATCGACGCAGTATTTT.

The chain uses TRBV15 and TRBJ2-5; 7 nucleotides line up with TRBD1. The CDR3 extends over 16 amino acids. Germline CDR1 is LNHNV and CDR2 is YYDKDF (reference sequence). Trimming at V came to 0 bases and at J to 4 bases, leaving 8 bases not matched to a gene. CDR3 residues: CATSRDVRGPGETQYF. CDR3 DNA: TGTGCCACCAGCAGAGATGTAAGGGGGCCCGGAGAGACCCAGTACTTC.

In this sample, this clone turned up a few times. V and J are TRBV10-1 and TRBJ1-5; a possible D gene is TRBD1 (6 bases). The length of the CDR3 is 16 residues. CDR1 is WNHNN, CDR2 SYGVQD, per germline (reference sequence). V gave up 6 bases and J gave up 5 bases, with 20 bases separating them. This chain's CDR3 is CASRARSGAGYQPQHF. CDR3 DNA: TGCGCCAGCAGGGCTCGTTCAGGGGCAGGGTATCAGCCCCAGCATTTT.

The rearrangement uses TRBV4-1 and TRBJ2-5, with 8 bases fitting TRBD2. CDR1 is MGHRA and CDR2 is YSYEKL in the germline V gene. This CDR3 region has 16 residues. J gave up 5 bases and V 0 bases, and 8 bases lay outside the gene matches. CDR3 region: CASSQDLAGGWETQYF. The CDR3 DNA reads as TGCGCCAGCAGCCAAGACTTGGCGGGGGGCTGGGAGACCCAGTACTTC.

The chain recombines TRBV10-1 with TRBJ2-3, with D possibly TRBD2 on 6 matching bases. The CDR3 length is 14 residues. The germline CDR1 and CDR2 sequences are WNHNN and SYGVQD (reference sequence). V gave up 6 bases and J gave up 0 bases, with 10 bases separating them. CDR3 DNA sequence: TGCGCCAGCAGGCGGGACGGAAGCACAGATACGCAGTATTTT. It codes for CASRRDGSTDTQYF.

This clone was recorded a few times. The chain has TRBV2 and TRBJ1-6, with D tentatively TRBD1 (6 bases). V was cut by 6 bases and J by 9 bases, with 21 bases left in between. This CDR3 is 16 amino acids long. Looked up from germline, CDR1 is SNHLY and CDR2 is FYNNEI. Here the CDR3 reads CASRLDQGSTISPLHF. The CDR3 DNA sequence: TGTGCCAGCAGACTAGACCAGGGGTCAACTATTTCACCCCTCCACTTT. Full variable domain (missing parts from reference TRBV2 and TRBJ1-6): EPEVTQTPSHQVTQMGQEVILRCVPISNHLYFYWYRQILGQKVEFLVSFYNNEISEKSEIFDDQFSVERPDGSNFTLKIRSTKLEDSAMYFCASRLDQGSTISPLHFGNGTRLTVT.

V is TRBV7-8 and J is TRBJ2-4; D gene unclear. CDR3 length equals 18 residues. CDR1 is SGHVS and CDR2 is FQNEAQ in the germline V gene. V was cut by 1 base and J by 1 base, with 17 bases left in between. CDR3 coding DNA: TGTGCCAGCAGCTTAGGCGGAGAAAGTGTTAGGGCCAAAAACATTCAGTACTTC. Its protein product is CASSLGGESVRAKNIQYF.

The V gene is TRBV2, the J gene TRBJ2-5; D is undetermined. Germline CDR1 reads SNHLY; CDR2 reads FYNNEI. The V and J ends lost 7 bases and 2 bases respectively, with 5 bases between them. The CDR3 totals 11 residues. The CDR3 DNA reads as TGTGCCAGCACCCAGCAAGAGACCCAGTACTTC. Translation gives CASTQQETQYF.

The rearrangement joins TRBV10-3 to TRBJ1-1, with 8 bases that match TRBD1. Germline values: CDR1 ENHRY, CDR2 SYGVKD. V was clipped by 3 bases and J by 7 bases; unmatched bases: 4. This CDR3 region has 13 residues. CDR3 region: CAISEAGGYEAFF. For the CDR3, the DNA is TGTGCCATCAGTGAAGCAGGGGGCTATGAAGCTTTCTTT.

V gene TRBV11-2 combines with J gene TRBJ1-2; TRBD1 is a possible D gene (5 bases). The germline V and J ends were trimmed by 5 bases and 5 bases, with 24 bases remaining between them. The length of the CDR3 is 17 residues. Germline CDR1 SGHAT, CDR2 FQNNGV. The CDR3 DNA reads TGTGCCAGCAGCCCCACGACGGCGTCGGGGGTGCCTTATGGCTACACCTTC. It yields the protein CASSPTTASGVPYGYTF.

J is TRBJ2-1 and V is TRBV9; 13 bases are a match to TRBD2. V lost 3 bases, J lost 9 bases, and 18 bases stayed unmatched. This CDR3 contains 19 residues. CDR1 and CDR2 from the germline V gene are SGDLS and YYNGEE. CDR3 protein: CASSGGLAGPPRPSGEQFF. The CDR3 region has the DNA TGTGCCAGCAGCGGGGGACTAGCGGGGCCCCCGCGGCCCTCGGGTGAGCAGTTCTTC.

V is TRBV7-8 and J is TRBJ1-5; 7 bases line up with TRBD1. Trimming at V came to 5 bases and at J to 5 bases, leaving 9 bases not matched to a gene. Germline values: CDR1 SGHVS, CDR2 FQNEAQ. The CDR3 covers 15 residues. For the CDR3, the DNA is TGTGCCAGCAGCAGAAGTGGGCAGGGGGATCAGCCCCAGCATTTT. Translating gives CASSRSGQGDQPQHF.

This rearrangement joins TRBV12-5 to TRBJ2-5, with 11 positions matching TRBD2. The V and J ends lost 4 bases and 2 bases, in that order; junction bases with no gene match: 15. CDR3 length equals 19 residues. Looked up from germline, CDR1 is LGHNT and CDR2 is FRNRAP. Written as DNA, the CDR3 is TGTGCTAGTGGTTCCCCCGAGGGGGCTAGCGGGGGGTCACAAGAGACCCAGTACTTC. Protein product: CASGSPEGASGGSQETQYF.

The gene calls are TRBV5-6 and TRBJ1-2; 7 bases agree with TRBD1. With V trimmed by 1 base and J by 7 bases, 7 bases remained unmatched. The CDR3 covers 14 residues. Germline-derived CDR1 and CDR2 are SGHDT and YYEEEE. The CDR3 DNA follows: TGTGCCAGCAGCTTGATTACAGGGGCCGGTGGCTACACCTTC. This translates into CASSLITGAGGYTF.

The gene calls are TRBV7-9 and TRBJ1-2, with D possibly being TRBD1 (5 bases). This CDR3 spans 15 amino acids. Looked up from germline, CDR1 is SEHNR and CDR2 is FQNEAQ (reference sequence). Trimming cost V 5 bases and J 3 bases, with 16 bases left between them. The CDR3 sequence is CASSPPGGVDYGYTF. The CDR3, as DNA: TGTGCCAGCAGCCCACCCGGGGGGGTGGACTATGGCTACACCTTC.

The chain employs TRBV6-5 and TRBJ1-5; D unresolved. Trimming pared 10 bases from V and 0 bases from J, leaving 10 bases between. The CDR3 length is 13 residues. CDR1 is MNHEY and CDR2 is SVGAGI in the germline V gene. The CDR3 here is CATRQVSNQPQHF. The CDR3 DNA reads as TGTGCCACGCGTCAGGTTAGCAATCAGCCCCAGCATTTT.

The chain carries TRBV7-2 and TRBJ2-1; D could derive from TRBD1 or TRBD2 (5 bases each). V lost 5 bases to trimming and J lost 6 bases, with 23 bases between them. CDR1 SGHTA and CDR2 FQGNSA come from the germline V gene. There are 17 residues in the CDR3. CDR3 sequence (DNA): TGTGCCAGCAGCATAGAGGGGATACTCCCGCTGGGCAATGAGCAGTTCTTC. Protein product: CASSIEGILPLGNEQFF.

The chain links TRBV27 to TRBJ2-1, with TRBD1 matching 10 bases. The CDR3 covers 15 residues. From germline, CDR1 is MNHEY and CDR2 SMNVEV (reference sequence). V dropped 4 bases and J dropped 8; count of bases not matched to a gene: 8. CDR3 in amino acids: CASSYQDRGIYEQFF. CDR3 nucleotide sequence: TGTGCCAGCAGTTACCAGGACAGGGGGATCTATGAGCAGTTCTTC.

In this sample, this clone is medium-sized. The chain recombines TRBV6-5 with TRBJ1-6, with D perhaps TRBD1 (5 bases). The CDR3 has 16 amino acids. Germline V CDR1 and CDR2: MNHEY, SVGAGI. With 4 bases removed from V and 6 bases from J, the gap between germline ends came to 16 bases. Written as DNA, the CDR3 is TGTGCCAGCAGTTCCACCAGGGTCCTAACTAATTCACCCCTCCACTTT. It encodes CASSSTRVLTNSPLHF.

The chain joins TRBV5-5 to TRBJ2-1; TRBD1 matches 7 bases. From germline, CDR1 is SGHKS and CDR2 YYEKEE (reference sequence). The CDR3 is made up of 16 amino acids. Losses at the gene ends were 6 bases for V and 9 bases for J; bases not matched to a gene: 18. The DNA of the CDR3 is TGTGCCAGCAAAAACACTGGGACAGCTAGGTCGGGTGAGCAGTTCTTC. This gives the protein CASKNTGTARSGEQFF.

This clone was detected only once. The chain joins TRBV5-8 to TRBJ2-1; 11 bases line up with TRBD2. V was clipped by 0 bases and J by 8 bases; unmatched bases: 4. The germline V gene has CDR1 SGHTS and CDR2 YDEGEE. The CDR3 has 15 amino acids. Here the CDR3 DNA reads TGTGCCAGCAGCTTGGGTAGCGGGGGGGGCGATGAGCAGTTCTTC. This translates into CASSLGSGGGDEQFF.

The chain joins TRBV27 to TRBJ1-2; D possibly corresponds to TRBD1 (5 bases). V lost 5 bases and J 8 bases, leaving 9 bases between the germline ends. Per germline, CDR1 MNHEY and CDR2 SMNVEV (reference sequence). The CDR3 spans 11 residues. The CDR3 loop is CASSVGAGYTF. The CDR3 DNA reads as TGTGCCAGCAGTGTAGGGGCCGGCTACACCTTC.

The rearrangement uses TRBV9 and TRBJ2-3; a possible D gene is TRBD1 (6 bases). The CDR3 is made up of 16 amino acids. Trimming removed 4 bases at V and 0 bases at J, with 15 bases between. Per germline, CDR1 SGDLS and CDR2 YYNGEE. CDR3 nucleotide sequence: TGTGCCAGCAGCACTCGGACAGAACGCAGCACAGATACGCAGTATTTT. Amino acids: CASSTRTERSTDTQYF.